This TCR beta chain emerged from a study of post-analysis software for immune sequencing data. Study background: Relapsing-remitting, secondary progressive and progressive-relapsing courses of multiple sclerosis were included.

Regarding this clonotype: The antigen is unknown.

Incorporated into the TCR beta cDNA libraries were unique molecular identifiers, which served to reduce PCR and sequencing biases. TCRdb passed the PCR reads through MiXCR, listing each CDR3 protein once. The sample carries hundreds of thousands of distinct CDR3 sequences, roughly 27% recorded once. Study results and limitations: Diversity measured as normalized Chao1 was significantly lower in multiple sclerosis patients than in controls. Five or six TRBV segments were significantly more frequent in patients than in controls. TRBV5-6, TRBV5-1 and TRBV20-1 were among these segments.

Trimming removed 0 bases at V and 2 bases at J, with 8 bases between. Germline V gene sequence: CDR1 MNHEY, CDR2 SMNVEV (reference sequence). The CDR3 extends over 14 amino acids. Sequencing was carried out using blood. J is TRBJ2-7 and V is TRBV27; no definite D call. The receptor was isolated from a girl aged 5-17 years with multiple sclerosis. As DNA, the CDR3 is TGTGCCAGCAGTTTATCGGCAGGAACCTACGAGCAGTACTTC. Protein product: CASSLSAGTYEQYF.